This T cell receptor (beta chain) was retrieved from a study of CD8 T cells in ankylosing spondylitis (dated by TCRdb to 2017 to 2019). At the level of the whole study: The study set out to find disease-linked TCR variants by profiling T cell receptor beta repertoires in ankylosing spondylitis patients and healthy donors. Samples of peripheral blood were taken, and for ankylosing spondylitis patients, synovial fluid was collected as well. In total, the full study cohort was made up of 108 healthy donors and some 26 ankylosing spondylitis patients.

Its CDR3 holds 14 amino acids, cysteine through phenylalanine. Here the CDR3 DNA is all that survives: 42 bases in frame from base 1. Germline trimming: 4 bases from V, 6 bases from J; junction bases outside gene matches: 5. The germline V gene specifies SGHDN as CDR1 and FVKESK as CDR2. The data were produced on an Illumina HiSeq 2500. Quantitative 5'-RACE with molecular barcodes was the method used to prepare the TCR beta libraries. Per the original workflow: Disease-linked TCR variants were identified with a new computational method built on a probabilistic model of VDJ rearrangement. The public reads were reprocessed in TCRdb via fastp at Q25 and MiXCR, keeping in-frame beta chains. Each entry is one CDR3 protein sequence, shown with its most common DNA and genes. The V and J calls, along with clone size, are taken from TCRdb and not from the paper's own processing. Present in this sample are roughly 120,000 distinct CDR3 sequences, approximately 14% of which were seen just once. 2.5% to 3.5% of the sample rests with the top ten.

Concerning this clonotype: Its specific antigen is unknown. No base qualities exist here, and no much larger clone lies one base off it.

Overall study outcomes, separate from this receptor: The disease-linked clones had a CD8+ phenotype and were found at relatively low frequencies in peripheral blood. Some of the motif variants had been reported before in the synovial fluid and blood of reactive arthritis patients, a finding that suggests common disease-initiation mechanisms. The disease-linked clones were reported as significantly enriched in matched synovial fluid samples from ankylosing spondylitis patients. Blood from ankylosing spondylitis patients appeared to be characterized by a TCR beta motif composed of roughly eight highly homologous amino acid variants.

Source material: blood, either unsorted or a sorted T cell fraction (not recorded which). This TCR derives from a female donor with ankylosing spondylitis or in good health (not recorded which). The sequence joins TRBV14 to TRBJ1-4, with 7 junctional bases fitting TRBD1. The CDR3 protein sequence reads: CASSRPGTDEKLFF. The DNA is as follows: TGTGCCAGCAGCCGACCAGGGACAGATGAAAAACTGTTTTTT.